These 8 T cell receptor beta chains share one sample of origin, sequenced in a study of molecular identifiers for immune sequencing clone quantification. Each CDR3 protein is one row after TCRdb ran MiXCR on the PCR reads. The repertoire has 79,000 or so distinct CDR3 sequences, 20% to 30% of them found once; the top ten carry roughly 0.8%. The sample consisted of naive CD8+ T cells from blood, with Jurkat cell RNA spiked in. The subset denotes: FACS-sorted CD8+CD4-CCR7+CD45RA+ naive T cells. The receptors were sampled from a human donor in good health. Some libraries in this study had Jurkat cell RNA spiked in.

This rearrangement joins TRBV25-1 to TRBJ2-4; tentatively, D is TRBD2 (5 bases). The germline gives CDR1 MGHDK, CDR2 SYGVNS. V was clipped by 4 bases and J by 8 bases, with 9 bases between them. This CDR3 contains 12 residues. CDR3 in amino acids: CASSAGLDIQYF. The CDR3 nucleotides are TGTGCCAGCAGTGCCGGACTGGACATTCAGTACTTC.

The table lists this clonotype with many counts. The V gene is TRBV12-3 or TRBV12-4, the J gene TRBJ1-2; D call uncertain. This CDR3 has 14 amino acids. Trimming left V 7 bases short and J 2 bases short, with 14 bases between. CDR3 DNA sequence: TGTGCCAGCAATGGGTACAGTTGGAACTATGGCTACACCTTC. Its protein product is CASNGYSWNYGYTF.

The sample holds a few counts of this clonotype. V usage is TRBV12-3 or TRBV12-4 and J usage is TRBJ2-5; maybe TRBD1 (6 bases). Trimming shortened V by 6 bases and J by 7 bases, and 15 bases separated the two germline ends. The CDR3 has 13 residues. In nucleotides, the CDR3 is TGTGCCAGCAGCTACAGGGACATTTCGACCCAGTACTTC. This translates into CASSYRDISTQYF.

In this sample, this clonotype turned up a few times. The CDR3 loop reads CASSPGLADYEQYF. The CDR3 DNA sequence: TGTGCCAGCAGCCCCGGACTAGCGGACTACGAGCAGTACTTC. The chain uses TRBV3-1 and TRBJ2-7; 10 bases agree with TRBD2. V gave up 4 bases and J gave up 3 bases; unmatched junction bases: 3. Germline CDR1 is LGHDT and CDR2 is YNNKEL (reference sequence). The CDR3 is made up of 14 amino acids.

This clonotype came up many times. This chain joins TRBV24-1 and TRBJ2-3; D gene uncertain. Deletions cut 5 bases from V and 4 bases from J, with 12 bases between. Germline V gene data show CDR1 as KGHDR and CDR2 as SFDVKD. The CDR3 covers 14 residues. The CDR3, as DNA: TGTGCCACCAGTGTGTTGGAGCAGCCAGATACGCAGTATTTT. Its protein product is CATSVLEQPDTQYF.

This clonotype was picked up many times. The chain joins TRBV24-1 to TRBJ2-3, with D uncertain. The CDR3 runs 14 residues. The V gene's germline CDR1 is KGHDR and CDR2 SFDVKD. Trimming left V 0 bases short and J 5 bases short, with 8 bases between. This chain's CDR3 is CATSDLLGIDTQYF. The CDR3, as DNA: TGTGCCACCAGTGATTTGTTGGGGATAGATACGCAGTATTTT.

The chain employs TRBV28 and TRBJ2-7, with D tentatively TRBD1 or TRBD2 (5 bases each). The CDR3 has 14 amino acids. Germline lookup yields CDR1 MDHEN and CDR2 SYDVKM. Deletions cut 5 bases from V and 2 bases from J, with 13 bases between. This CDR3 reads CASSPLMGAYEQYF. The CDR3 coding sequence is TGTGCCAGCAGTCCCCTCATGGGGGCCTACGAGCAGTACTTC.

This clonotype was seen many times. This chain links TRBV9 with TRBJ2-3, with a tentative D call TRBD1 (6 bases). Trimming took off 7 bases at V and 3 bases at J, with 12 bases between the two ends. Germline V gives CDR1 SGDLS, CDR2 YYNGEE. The length of the CDR3 is 13 residues. The CDR3 here is CASEDRRTDTQYF. The CDR3 DNA is TGTGCCAGCGAAGACAGGAGGACAGATACGCAGTATTTT.